The 14 T cell receptor beta chains below all came from one sample that was sequenced in a study of CD8 T cells in Susac syndrome. Random hexamers primed reverse transcription of roughly 0.5 to 1 ug RNA. TCRdb analysed the immunoSEQ multiplex PCR reads with MiXCR anew, one entry per CDR3 protein. The sample has 130,000 or so distinct CDR3 sequences; approximately 79% are singletons. The material sequenced was CD8+ T cells from PBMCs. The receptors here all came from a human donor with multiple sclerosis.

This chain uses TRBV27 with TRBJ1-2; 11 bases agree with TRBD1. Trimming cost V 5 bases and J 6 bases; bases outside gene matches: 5. CDR1 is MNHEY and CDR2 is SMNVEV in the germline V gene (reference sequence). The CDR3 length is 14 residues. CDR3 residues: CASSGQGARDGYTF. In DNA, the CDR3 is TGTGCCAGCAGTGGACAGGGGGCGCGGGATGGCTACACCTTC.

This chain uses TRBV5-4 with TRBJ1-2; no reliable D call. The CDR3 length is 17 residues. The V gene's germline CDR1 is SGHNT and CDR2 YYREEE (reference sequence). Between the trimmed V and J ends, which lost 3 bases and 0 bases, there was a span of 18 bases. CDR3 DNA sequence: TGTGCCAGCAGCTCCCTTCGGTACCGATACTCTAACTATGGCTACACCTTC. This translates into CASSSLRYRYSNYGYTF. Using reference TRBV5-4 and TRBJ1-2 for the parts outside the CDR3, the full variable domain is ETGVTQSPTHLIKTRGQQVTLRCSSQSGHNTVSWYQQALGQGPQFIFQYYREEENGRGNFPPRFSGLQFPNYSSELNVNALELDDSALYLCASSSLRYRYSNYGYTFGSGTRLTVV.

The chain recombines TRBV7-9 with TRBJ2-2; no firm D call. Trimming left V 2 bases short and J 5 bases short, with 18 bases between. The germline V gene has CDR1 SEHNR and CDR2 FQNEAQ (reference sequence). This CDR3 is 17 amino acids long. CDR3: CASSLIGRKAFTGELFF. Here the CDR3 DNA reads TGTGCCAGCAGCTTAATTGGCAGGAAGGCCTTTACCGGGGAGCTGTTTTTT.

J is TRBJ1-3 and V is TRBV15, with D maybe TRBD1 (5 bases). Germline V gene lookup returns CDR1 LNHNV and CDR2 YYDKDF (reference sequence). The CDR3 has 17 residues. V lost 0 bases to trimming and J lost 0 bases, with 12 bases between them. The CDR3 DNA follows: TGTGCCACCAGCAGAGATAATCAGGGCGTCTCTGGAAACACCATATATTTT. Amino acids: CATSRDNQGVSGNTIYF. The entire variable domain, with the rest obtained from reference TRBV15 and TRBJ1-3, is as follows: DAMVIQNPRYQVTQFGKPVTLSCSQTLNHNVMYWYQQKSSQAPKLLFHYYDKDFNNEADTPDNFQSRRPNTSFCFLDIRSPGLGDTAMYLCATSRDNQGVSGNTIYFGEGSWLTVV.

The V gene is TRBV20-1, the J gene TRBJ1-3, with 9 bases that match TRBD1. In germline, CDR1 is DFQATT, CDR2 SNEGSKA (reference sequence). After removal of 3 bases from V and 0 bases from J, the junction contained 18 bases not matched to a gene. The CDR3 contains 20 residues. This CDR3 reads CSASFYRDRGINYSGNTIYF. CDR3 sequence (DNA): TGCAGTGCTAGTTTTTATCGTGACAGGGGGATAAATTACTCTGGAAACACCATATATTTT.

The chain employs TRBV5-1 and TRBJ2-3; 7 bases agree with TRBD1. The CDR3 loop spans 15 amino acids. The V gene end was trimmed by 4 bases and the J gene end by 0 bases; junction bases not matched to a gene: 5. Per germline, CDR1 SGHRS and CDR2 YFSETQ. The CDR3 DNA is TGCGCCAGCAGCGCCTCGGACAGGAGCACAGATACGCAGTATTTT. Translation gives CASSASDRSTDTQYF.

The J gene is TRBJ2-2, the V gene TRBV20-1, with 12 bases fitting TRBD1. Germline trimming cut 3 bases from V and 7 bases from J; bases unmatched to any gene: 6. Germline loops: CDR1 DFQATT, CDR2 SNEGSKA (reference sequence). The CDR3 runs 15 residues. The CDR3 DNA sequence: TGCAGTGCTAGTGGGGACAGGGGGCTAAGCGGGGAGCTGTTTTTT. It is translated as CSASGDRGLSGELFF.

The rearrangement uses TRBV7-9 and TRBJ1-1; unclear D gene. This CDR3 has 14 residues. Germline V gene data show CDR1 as SEHNR and CDR2 as FQNEAQ (reference sequence). Trimming took 1 base from V and 5 from J, leaving 11 bases between them. The CDR3 DNA is TGTGCCAGCAGCTTAGACATCCTGGGGACTGAAGCTTTCTTT. It translates to CASSLDILGTEAFF.

The rearrangement joins TRBV20-1 to TRBJ1-6, with D unclear. In germline, CDR1 is DFQATT, CDR2 SNEGSKA (reference sequence). V was pared by 1 base and J by 0 bases, with 16 bases between. There are 18 residues in the CDR3. The CDR3 loop is CSARAPGKFSSYNSPLHF. The CDR3 DNA reads as TGCAGTGCTAGAGCCCCCGGGAAGTTTAGCTCCTATAATTCACCCCTCCACTTT.

The chain joins TRBV5-1 to TRBJ2-1, with no clear D. Germline CDR1 and CDR2: SGHRS and YFSETQ. The CDR3 is 12 amino acids. V was clipped by 3 bases and J by 8 bases, with 9 bases between them. DNA for the CDR3: TGCGCCAGCAGCTACACGTCATATGAGCAGTTCTTC. This translates into CASSYTSYEQFF. The whole variable domain, filled in from reference TRBV5-1 and TRBJ2-1, reads KAGVTQTPRYLIKTRGQQVTLSCSPISGHRSVSWYQQTPGQGLQFLFEYFSETQRNKGNFPGRFSGRQFSNSRSEMNVSTLELGDSALYLCASSYTSYEQFFGPGTRLTVL.

This clonotype was seen a handful of times. The V gene is TRBV27, the J gene TRBJ2-1; 7 bases map to TRBD2. The CDR3 runs 14 residues. Germline CDR1 and CDR2: MNHEY and SMNVEV (reference sequence). The V gene end was trimmed by 2 bases and the J gene end by 7 bases; junction bases not matched to a gene: 5. The CDR3 bases are TGTGCCAGCAGTTTAGCGGGAGCGGGGAATGAGCAGTTCTTC. As protein: CASSLAGAGNEQFF.

The J gene is TRBJ2-2, the V gene TRBV21-1. TRBV21-1 is flagged as a pseudogene. This CDR3 is 13 amino acids long. The CDR3 coding sequence is TGTGCCAGCAGCAAGGCTCCGACCGGGGAGCTGTTTTTT. It yields the protein CASSKAPTGELFF.

For the CDR3, the DNA is TGTGCCAGCAGTTTTTACAGGGGAGAGACCCAGTACTTC. Translated: CASSFYRGETQYF. The gene calls are TRBV12-3 or TRBV12-4 and TRBJ2-5, with 7 bases that match TRBD1. V lost 3 bases, J lost 4 bases, and 2 bases stayed unmatched. The CDR3 has 13 amino acids.

V gene TRBV6-6 combines with J gene TRBJ1-1; D not certain. Trimming removed 8 bases from V and 4 bases from J, with 5 bases in between. Germline V gives CDR1 MNHNY, CDR2 SVGAGI (reference sequence). The CDR3 length is 10 residues. The CDR3 is CASWGTEAFF. The CDR3 DNA sequence: TGTGCCAGCTGGGGCACTGAAGCTTTCTTT.